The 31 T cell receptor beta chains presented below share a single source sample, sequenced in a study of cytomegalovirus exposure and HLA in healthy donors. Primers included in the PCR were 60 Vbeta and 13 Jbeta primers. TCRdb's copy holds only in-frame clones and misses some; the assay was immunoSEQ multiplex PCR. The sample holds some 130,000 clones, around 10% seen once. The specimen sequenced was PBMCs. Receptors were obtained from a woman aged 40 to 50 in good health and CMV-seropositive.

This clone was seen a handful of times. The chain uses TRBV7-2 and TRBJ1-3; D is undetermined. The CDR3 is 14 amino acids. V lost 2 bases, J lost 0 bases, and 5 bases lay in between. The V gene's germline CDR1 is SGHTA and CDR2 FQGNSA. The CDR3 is CASSLMRSGNTIYF. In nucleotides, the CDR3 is TGTGCCAGCAGCTTAATGCGCTCTGGAAACACCATATATTTT.

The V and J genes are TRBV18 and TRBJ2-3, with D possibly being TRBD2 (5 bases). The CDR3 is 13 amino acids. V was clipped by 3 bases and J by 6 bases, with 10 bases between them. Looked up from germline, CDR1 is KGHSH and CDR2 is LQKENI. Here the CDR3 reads CASSPGLLDTQYF. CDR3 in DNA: TGTGCCAGCTCACCCGGACTCCTTGATACGCAGTATTTT.

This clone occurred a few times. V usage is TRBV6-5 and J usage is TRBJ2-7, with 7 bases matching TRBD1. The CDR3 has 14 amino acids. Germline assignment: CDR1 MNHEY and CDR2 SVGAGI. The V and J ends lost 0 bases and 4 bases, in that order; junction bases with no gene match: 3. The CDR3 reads CASSYSTGQYEQYF. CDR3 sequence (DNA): TGTGCCAGCAGTTACTCGACGGGACAGTACGAGCAGTACTTC.

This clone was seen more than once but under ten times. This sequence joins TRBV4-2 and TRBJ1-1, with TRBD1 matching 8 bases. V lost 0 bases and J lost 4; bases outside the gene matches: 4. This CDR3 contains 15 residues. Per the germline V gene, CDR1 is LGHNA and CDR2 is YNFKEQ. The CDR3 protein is CASSQEQGAVTEAFF. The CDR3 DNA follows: TGTGCCAGCAGCCAAGAGCAGGGGGCAGTCACTGAAGCTTTCTTT.

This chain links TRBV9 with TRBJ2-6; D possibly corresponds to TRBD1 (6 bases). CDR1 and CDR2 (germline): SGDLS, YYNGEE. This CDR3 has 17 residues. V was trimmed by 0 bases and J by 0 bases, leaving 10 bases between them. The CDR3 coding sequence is TGTGCCAGCAGCGTAGGGGGGCTGATCTCTGGGGCCAACGTCCTGACTTTC. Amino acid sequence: CASSVGGLISGANVLTF.

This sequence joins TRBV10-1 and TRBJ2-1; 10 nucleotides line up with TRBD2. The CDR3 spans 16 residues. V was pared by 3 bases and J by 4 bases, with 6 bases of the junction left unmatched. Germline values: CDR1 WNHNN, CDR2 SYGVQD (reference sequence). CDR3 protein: CASSDSGGKKYNEQFF. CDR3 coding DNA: TGCGCCAGCAGTGATAGCGGGGGGAAAAAATACAATGAGCAGTTCTTC.

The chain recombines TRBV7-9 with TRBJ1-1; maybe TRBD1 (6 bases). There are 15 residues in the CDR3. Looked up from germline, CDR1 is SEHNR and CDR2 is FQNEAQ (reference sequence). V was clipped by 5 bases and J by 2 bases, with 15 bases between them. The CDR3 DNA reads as TGTGCCAGCAGCGAAAGTCCGACAGGAAACACTGAAGCTTTCTTT. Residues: CASSESPTGNTEAFF.

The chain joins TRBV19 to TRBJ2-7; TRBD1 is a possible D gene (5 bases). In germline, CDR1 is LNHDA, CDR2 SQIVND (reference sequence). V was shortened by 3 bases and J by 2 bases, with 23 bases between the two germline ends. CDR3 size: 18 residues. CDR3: CASSIRAGEATLPYEQYF. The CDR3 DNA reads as TGTGCCAGTAGTATCAGGGCAGGAGAGGCGACACTACCCTACGAGCAGTACTTC.

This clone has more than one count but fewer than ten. In DNA form, the CDR3 reads TGTGCCAGCAGCTTGGAGTCCCGCCGAGGGTATGGCTACACCTTC. Translation gives CASSLESRRGYGYTF. The chain couples TRBV5-6 to TRBJ1-2; D not resolved. Germline V gene lookup returns CDR1 SGHDT and CDR2 YYEEEE. This CDR3 comprises 15 residues. Trimming removed 0 bases at V and 5 bases at J, with 14 bases between.

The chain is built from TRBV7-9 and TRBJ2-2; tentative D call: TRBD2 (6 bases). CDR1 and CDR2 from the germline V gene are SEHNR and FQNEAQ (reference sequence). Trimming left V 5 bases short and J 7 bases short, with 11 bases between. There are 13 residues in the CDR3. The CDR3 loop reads CASSRGAVGELFF. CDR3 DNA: TGTGCCAGCAGCCGCGGGGCGGTCGGGGAGCTGTTTTTT.

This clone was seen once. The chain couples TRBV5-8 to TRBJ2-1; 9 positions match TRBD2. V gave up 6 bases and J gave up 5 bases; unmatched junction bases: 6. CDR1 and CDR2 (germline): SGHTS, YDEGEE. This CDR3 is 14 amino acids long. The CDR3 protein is CASTLAGVNNEQFF. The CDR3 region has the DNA TGTGCCAGCACTTTAGCGGGGGTAAACAATGAGCAGTTCTTC. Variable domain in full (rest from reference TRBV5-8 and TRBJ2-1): EAGVTQSPTHLIKTRGQQATLRCSPISGHTSVYWYQQALGLGLQFLLWYDEGEERNRGNFPPRFSGRQFPNYSSELNVNALELEDSALYLCASTLAGVNNEQFFGPGTRLTVL.

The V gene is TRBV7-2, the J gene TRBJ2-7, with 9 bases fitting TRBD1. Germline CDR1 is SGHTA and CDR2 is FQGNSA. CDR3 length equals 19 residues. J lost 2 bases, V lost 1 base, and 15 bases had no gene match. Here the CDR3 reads CASSLVGGKGTGGAYEQYF. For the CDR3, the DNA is TGTGCCAGCAGCTTAGTAGGTGGAAAAGGAACAGGGGGCGCCTACGAGCAGTACTTC.

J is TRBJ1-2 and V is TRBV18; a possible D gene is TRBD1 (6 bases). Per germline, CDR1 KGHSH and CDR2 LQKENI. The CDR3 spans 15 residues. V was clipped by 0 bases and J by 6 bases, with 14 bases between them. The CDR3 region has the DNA TGTGCCAGCTCACCACCGGTGGGGGCGCGGGATGGCTACACCTTC. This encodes CASSPPVGARDGYTF.

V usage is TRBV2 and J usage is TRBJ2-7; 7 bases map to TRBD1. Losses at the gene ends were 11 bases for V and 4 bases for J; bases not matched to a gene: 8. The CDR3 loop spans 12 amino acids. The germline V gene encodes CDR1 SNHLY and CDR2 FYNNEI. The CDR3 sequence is CAWGTGVYEQYF. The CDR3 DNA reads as TGTGCCTGGGGCACAGGGGTATACGAGCAGTACTTC.

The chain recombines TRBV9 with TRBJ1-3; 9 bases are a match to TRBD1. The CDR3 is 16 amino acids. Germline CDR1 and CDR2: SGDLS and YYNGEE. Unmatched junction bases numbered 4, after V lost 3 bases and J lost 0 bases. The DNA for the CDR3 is TGTGCCAGCAGCGAGGGGGACAGGGTCTCTGGAAACACCATATATTTT. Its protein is CASSEGDRVSGNTIYF.

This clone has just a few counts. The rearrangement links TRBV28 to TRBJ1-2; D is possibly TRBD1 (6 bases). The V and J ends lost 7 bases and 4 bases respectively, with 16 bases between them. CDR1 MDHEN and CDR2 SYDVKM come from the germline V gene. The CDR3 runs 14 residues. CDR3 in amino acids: CASTLGGLGYGYTF. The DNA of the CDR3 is TGTGCCAGCACCTTGGGGGGGCTTGGCTATGGCTACACCTTC.

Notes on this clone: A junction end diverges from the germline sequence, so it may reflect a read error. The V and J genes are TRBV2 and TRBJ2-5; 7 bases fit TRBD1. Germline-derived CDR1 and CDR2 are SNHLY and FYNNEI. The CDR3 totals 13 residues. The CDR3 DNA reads TGTGCCAGCAGTGGCACGGGACAGACCTCAAGGGACTTC. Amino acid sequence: CASSGTGQTSRDF. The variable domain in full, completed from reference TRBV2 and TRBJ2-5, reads EPEVTQTPSHQVTQMGQEVILRCVPISNHLYFYWYRQILGQKVEFLVSFYNNEISEKSEIFDDQFSVERPDGSNFTLKIRSTKLEDSAMYFCASSGTGQTSRDFGPGTRLLVL.

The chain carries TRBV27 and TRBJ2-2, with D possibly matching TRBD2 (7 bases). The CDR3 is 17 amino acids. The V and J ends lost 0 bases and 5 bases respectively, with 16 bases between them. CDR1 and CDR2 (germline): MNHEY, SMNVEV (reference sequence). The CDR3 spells CASSLSGPGGRTGELFF. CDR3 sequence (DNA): TGTGCCAGCAGTTTATCGGGCCCGGGGGGCAGAACCGGGGAGCTGTTTTTT.

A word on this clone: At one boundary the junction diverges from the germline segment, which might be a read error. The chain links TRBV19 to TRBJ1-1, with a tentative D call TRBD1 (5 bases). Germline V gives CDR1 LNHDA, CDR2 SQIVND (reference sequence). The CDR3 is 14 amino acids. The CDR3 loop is CAGSIGQGYTEAFF. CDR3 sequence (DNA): TGTGCCGGTAGTATAGGGCAGGGTTACACTGAAGCTTTCTTT.

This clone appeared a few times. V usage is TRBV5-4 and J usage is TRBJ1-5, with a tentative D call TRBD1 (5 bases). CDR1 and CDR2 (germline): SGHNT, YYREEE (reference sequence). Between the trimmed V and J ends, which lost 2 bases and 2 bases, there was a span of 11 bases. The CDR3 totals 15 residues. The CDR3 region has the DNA TGTGCCAGCAGCTTCGGGGGGAACCGCAATCAGCCCCAGCATTTT. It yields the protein CASSFGGNRNQPQHF.

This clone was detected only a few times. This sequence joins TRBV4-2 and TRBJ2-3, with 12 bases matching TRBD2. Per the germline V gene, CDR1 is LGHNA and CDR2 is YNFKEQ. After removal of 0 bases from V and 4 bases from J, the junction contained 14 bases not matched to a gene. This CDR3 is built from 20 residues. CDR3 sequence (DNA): TGTGCCAGCAGCCAAGAATTCGCTAGCGGGGGGGCTATTCGTCCAGATACGCAGTATTTT. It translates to CASSQEFASGGAIRPDTQYF.

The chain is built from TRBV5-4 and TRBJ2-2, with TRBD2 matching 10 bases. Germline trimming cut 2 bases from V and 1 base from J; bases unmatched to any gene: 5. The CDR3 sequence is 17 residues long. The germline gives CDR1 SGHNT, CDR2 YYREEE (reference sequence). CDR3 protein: CASSFPVAGGNTGELFF. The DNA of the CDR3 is TGTGCCAGCAGCTTCCCGGTAGCGGGGGGGAACACCGGGGAGCTGTTTTTT.

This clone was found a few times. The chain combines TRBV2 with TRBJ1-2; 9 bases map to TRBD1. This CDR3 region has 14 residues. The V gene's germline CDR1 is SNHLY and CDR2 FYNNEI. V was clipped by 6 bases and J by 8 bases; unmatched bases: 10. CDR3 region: CASSLTGGRRGYTF. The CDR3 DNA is TGTGCCAGCAGCCTAACAGGGGGCAGGAGGGGCTACACCTTC.

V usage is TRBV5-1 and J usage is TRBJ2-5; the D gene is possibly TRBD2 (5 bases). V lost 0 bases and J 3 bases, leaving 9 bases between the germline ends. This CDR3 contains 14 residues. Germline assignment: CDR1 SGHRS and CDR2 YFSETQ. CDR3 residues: CASSLGTVEETQYF. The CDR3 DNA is TGCGCCAGCAGCTTGGGGACTGTCGAAGAGACCCAGTACTTC.

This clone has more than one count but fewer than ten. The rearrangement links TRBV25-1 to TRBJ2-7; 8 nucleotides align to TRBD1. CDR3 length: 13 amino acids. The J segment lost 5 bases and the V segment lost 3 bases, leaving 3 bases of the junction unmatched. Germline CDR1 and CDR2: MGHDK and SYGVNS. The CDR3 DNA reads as TGTGCCAGCAGTGATGGACAGGGAGACGAGCAGTACTTC. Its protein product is CASSDGQGDEQYF.

CDR3 in amino acids: CASSYLGRNQPQHF. The CDR3 region has the DNA TGTGCCAGCAGTTATCTAGGGAGAAATCAGCCCCAGCATTTT. The J gene is TRBJ1-5, the V gene TRBV6-5; D not certain. Germline CDR1 MNHEY, CDR2 SVGAGI. The CDR3 spans 14 residues. Trimming took off 3 bases at V and 4 bases at J, with 10 bases between the two ends.

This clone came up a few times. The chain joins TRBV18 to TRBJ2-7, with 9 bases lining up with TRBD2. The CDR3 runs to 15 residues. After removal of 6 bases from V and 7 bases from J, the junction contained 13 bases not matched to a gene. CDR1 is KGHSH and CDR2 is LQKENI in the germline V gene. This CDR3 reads CASSEERGVLGEQYF. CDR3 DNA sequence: TGTGCCAGCTCTGAGGAGCGGGGGGTCCTGGGAGAGCAGTACTTC.

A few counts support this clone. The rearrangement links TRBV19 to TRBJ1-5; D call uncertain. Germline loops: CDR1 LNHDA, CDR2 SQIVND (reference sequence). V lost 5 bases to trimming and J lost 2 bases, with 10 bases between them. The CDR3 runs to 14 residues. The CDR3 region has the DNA TGTGCCAGTAGTCTGTTTCAGGGCAATCAGCCCCAGCATTTT. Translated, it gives CASSLFQGNQPQHF.

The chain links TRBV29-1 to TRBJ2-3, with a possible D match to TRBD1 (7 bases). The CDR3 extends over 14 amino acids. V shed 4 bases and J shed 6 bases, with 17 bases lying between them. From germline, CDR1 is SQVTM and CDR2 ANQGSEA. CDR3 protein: CSVVPGGIGDTQYF. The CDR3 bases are TGCAGCGTTGTCCCAGGGGGGATAGGGGATACGCAGTATTTT.

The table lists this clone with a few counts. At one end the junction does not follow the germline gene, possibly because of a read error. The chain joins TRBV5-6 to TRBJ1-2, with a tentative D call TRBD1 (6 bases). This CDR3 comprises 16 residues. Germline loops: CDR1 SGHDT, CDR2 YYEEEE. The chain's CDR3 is CASSFLPQGIEDGSNF. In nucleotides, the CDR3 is TGTGCCAGCAGCTTCCTACCCCAGGGGATTGAGGATGGCTCCAACTTC. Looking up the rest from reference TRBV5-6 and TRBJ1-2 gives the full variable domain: DAGVTQSPTHLIKTRGQQVTLRCSPKSGHDTVSWYQQALGQGPQFIFQYYEEEERQRGNFPDRFSGHQFPNYSSELNVNALLLGDSALYLCASSFLPQGIEDGSNFGSGTRLTVV.

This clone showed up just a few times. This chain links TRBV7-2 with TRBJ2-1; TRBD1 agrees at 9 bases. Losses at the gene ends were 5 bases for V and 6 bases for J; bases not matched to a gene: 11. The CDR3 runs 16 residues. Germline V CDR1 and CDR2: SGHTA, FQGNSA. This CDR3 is CASSLRGQGTANEQFF. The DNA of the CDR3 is TGTGCCAGCAGCCTGCGGGGACAGGGAACTGCCAATGAGCAGTTCTTC.